The 5 T cell receptor beta chains presented below share a single source sample, sequenced in a study of blood T cell repertoires in COVID-19. The repertoire was sequenced with immunoSEQ multiplex PCR; TCRdb's copy has only in-frame clones and lacks some. The sample shows roughly 340,000 clones, around 87% of them seen only once. Sequences were obtained from peripheral blood. Every receptor here comes from a woman between 45 and 60 years old with COVID-19, enrolled during active disease.

This rearrangement joins TRBV18 to TRBJ2-2; D is possibly TRBD1 (5 bases). The V gene lost 2 bases and the J gene lost 2 bases, with 9 bases spanning the gap. This CDR3 has 15 residues. CDR1 and CDR2 from the germline V gene are KGHSH and LQKENI. For the CDR3, the DNA is TGTGCCAGCTCACCAACAAGGGGAAACACCGGGGAGCTGTTTTTT. Encoded protein: CASSPTRGNTGELFF.

This clone was found once. The chain recombines TRBV20-1 with TRBJ2-3; D unclear. Germline CDR1 and CDR2: DFQATT and SNEGSKA (reference sequence). The CDR3 extends over 11 amino acids. V was clipped by 1 base and J by 6 bases, with 5 bases between them. Here the CDR3 DNA reads TGCAGTGCTAGAGTTGCGGATACGCAGTATTTT. It yields the protein CSARVADTQYF.

The chain joins TRBV6-1 to TRBJ2-3; TRBD2 aligns across 10 bases. The CDR3 sequence is 15 residues long. The germline gives CDR1 MNHNS, CDR2 SASEGT. V lost 3 bases, J lost 6 bases, and 6 bases stayed unmatched. The CDR3 spells CASSDPGLAKDTQYF. The CDR3 DNA sequence: TGTGCCAGCAGTGATCCGGGACTAGCGAAGGATACGCAGTATTTT.

This clone was picked up a small number of times. V is TRBV29-1 and J is TRBJ1-5; tentative D call: TRBD1 (6 bases). The germline CDR1 and CDR2 sequences are SQVTM and ANQGSEA. The CDR3 loop spans 13 amino acids. The V end lost 0 bases, the J end lost 6 bases, and 9 bases lay between the germline ends. The CDR3 loop reads CSVEDRGGQPQHF. CDR3 DNA sequence: TGCAGCGTTGAAGACAGGGGTGGTCAGCCCCAGCATTTT.

V is TRBV14 and J is TRBJ1-2; TRBD1 might be the D (5 bases). Germline V gene data show CDR1 as SGHDN and CDR2 as FVKESK. The length of the CDR3 is 13 residues. Trimming took off 2 bases at V and 8 bases at J, with 12 bases between the two ends. The CDR3 protein is CASSQKRTGGYTF. DNA of the CDR3: TGTGCCAGCAGCCAAAAAAGAACAGGCGGCTACACCTTC.